A single sample is the source of the 14 T cell receptor beta chains below, sequenced in a study of CD8+ T cells in alopecia areata. As the sequencing template, cDNA was produced by extracting RNA and reverse transcribing it. TCRdb keeps only in-frame clones here, not all; method: immunoSEQ multiplex PCR. The data hold 180,000 or so clones, with 58% observed a single time. As for treatment: oral pan-JAK inhibitor, 5-10 mg twice daily. The sample was CD4+ T cells sorted from blood, taken at week 24, from a patient treated with tofacitinib. The receptor source for this set is a human donor with alopecia areata.

This clone was detected a few times. The rearrangement uses TRBV7-2 and TRBJ2-6, with a weak D call TRBD2 (6 bases). V gave up 1 base and J gave up 3 bases, with 19 bases separating them. This CDR3 has 19 amino acids. The germline CDR1 and CDR2 sequences are SGHTA and FQGNSA. CDR3 DNA: TGTGCCAGCAGCTTAGTAGGTGTGGGCCCGGGGGATGGGGCCAACGTCCTGACTTTC. Its translation is CASSLVGVGPGDGANVLTF.

The V and J genes are TRBV9 and TRBJ1-2; a possible D gene is TRBD1 (5 bases). The CDR3 runs to 13 residues. The germline gives CDR1 SGDLS, CDR2 YYNGEE. Trimming took 0 bases from V and 3 from J, leaving 6 bases between them. The CDR3: CASSVARDYGYTF. CDR3 in DNA: TGTGCCAGCAGCGTAGCCAGGGACTATGGCTACACCTTC.

The J gene is TRBJ2-5, the V gene TRBV20-1; tentative D call: TRBD1 (6 bases). CDR3 length: 11 residues. V was pared by 7 bases and J by 9 bases, with 15 bases between. Germline CDR1 and CDR2: DFQATT and SNEGSKA (reference sequence). CDR3 bases: TGCAGTGTCCTCCGGCAGGGGTCCCAGTACTTC. Translation: CSVLRQGSQYF.

The rearrangement uses TRBV29-1 and TRBJ1-1, with a weak D call TRBD1 (5 bases). CDR3 length: 12 residues. Trimming stripped 7 bases from V and 0 bases from J, with 9 bases between. Per germline, CDR1 SQVTM and CDR2 ANQGSEA. This CDR3 is CSATAMNTEAFF. The CDR3 nucleotides are TGCAGCGCGACAGCCATGAACACTGAAGCTTTCTTT.

The chain recombines TRBV30 with TRBJ2-1, with D perhaps TRBD1 or TRBD2 (5 bases each). V lost 7 bases, J lost 6 bases, and 19 bases lay in between. The CDR3 runs 14 residues. Germline V gene data show CDR1 as GTSNPN and CDR2 as SVGIG (reference sequence). The CDR3: CASDPGTPGNEQFF. DNA for the CDR3: TGTGCCTCCGATCCCGGGACCCCGGGCAATGAGCAGTTCTTC.

CDR3 in DNA: TGTGCCAGCAGCGTCGGGACTAGCGGCCAGAGCACAGATACGCAGTATTTT. This sequence encodes CASSVGTSGQSTDTQYF. The rearrangement joins TRBV7-6 to TRBJ2-3; TRBD2 aligns across 11 bases. The CDR3 extends over 17 amino acids. Germline CDR1 is SGHVS and CDR2 is FNYEAQ. V shed 5 bases and J 0 bases; nucleotides not matched to a gene: 7.

J is TRBJ2-6 and V is TRBV7-9; perhaps TRBD1 as D (8 bases). This CDR3 contains 16 residues. CDR1 SEHNR and CDR2 FQNEAQ come from the germline V gene (reference sequence). Trimming removed 5 bases from V and 2 bases from J, with 13 bases in between. The DNA for the CDR3 is TGTGCCAGCAGCCCACAGGGGGGGGCTGGGGCCAACGTCCTGACTTTC. It codes for CASSPQGGAGANVLTF.

This chain connects TRBV5-1 to TRBJ1-1; 10 positions match TRBD1. With 1 base clipped from V and 3 bases from J, the junction kept 9 bases outside the gene matches. CDR1 and CDR2 from the germline V gene are SGHRS and YFSETQ. The CDR3 sequence is 17 residues long. CDR3 nucleotides: TGCGCCAGCAGCTTGTTCTTTCGGGGACAGGGGTACACTGAAGCTTTCTTT. Its protein product is CASSLFFRGQGYTEAFF.

The chain has TRBV18 and TRBJ1-1; possible D gene TRBD1, 5 bases. CDR1 KGHSH and CDR2 LQKENI come from the germline V gene. The CDR3 sequence is 13 residues long. Trimming left V 6 bases short and J 1 base short, with 9 bases between. CDR3 protein: CASSTTENTEAFF. DNA for the CDR3: TGTGCCAGCTCGACGACAGAGAACACTGAAGCTTTCTTT.

Only a few counts were recorded for this clone. V is TRBV11-2 and J is TRBJ1-2; no clear D. Trimming took off 0 bases at V and 7 bases at J, with 9 bases between the two ends. The length of the CDR3 is 13 residues. CDR1 is SGHAT and CDR2 is FQNNGV in the germline V gene. Here the CDR3 reads CASSLEREAGYTF. DNA of the CDR3: TGTGCCAGCAGCTTAGAGAGGGAGGCTGGCTACACCTTC. Full variable domain (rest looked up from reference TRBV11-2 and TRBJ1-2): EAGVAQSPRYKIIEKRQSVAFWCNPISGHATLYWYQQILGQGPKLLIQFQNNGVVDDSQLPKDRFSAERLKGVDSTLKIQPAKLEDSAVYLCASSLEREAGYTFGSGTRLTVV.

The V call is TRBV25-1, the J call TRBJ1-6, with D unresolved. V was trimmed by 5 bases and J by 5 bases, leaving 13 bases between them. There are 15 residues in the CDR3. From germline, CDR1 is MGHDK and CDR2 SYGVNS. In nucleotides, the CDR3 is TGTGCCAGCAGTCCAACCAGCAGCAATAATTCACCCCTCCACTTT. This encodes CASSPTSSNNSPLHF.

The V gene is TRBV4-1, the J gene TRBJ2-7; the match to TRBD2 covers 11 bases. With 1 base clipped from V and 3 bases from J, the junction kept 2 bases outside the gene matches. This CDR3 has 15 residues. Germline values: CDR1 MGHRA, CDR2 YSYEKL. The CDR3 sequence is CASSQGLAGSYEQYF. The CDR3 bases are TGCGCCAGCAGCCAAGGACTAGCGGGGAGCTACGAGCAGTACTTC.

This clone was recorded once. The V call is TRBV6-5, the J call TRBJ1-2; D is possibly TRBD1 (6 bases). Germline V gene sequence: CDR1 MNHEY, CDR2 SVGAGI. CDR3 length: 14 residues. With 5 bases removed from V and 8 bases from J, the gap between germline ends came to 18 bases. The CDR3, as DNA: TGTGCCAGCAGTCGACCGACAGGACTGGGGGGCTACACCTTC. Translating it yields CASSRPTGLGGYTF.

The chain recombines TRBV15 with TRBJ2-2; possible D gene TRBD1, 5 bases. CDR3 length equals 16 residues. V lost 0 bases to trimming and J lost 2 bases, with 10 bases between them. Looked up from germline, CDR1 is LNHNV and CDR2 is YYDKDF (reference sequence). The chain's CDR3 is CATSRDRVGNTGELFF. CDR3 coding DNA: TGTGCCACCAGCAGAGACAGGGTGGGCAACACCGGGGAGCTGTTTTTT. Looking up the rest from reference TRBV15 and TRBJ2-2 gives the full variable domain: DAMVIQNPRYQVTQFGKPVTLSCSQTLNHNVMYWYQQKSSQAPKLLFHYYDKDFNNEADTPDNFQSRRPNTSFCFLDIRSPGLGDTAMYLCATSRDRVGNTGELFFGEGSRLTVL.